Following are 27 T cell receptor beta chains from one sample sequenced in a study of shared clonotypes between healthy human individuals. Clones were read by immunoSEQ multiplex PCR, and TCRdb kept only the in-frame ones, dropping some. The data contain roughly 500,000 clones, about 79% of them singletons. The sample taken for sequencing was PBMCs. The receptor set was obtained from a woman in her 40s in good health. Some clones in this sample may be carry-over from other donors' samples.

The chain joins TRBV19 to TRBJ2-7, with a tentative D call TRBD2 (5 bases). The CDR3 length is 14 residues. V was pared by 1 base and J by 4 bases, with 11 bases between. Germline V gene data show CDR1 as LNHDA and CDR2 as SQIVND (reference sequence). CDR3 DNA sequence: TGTGCCAGTAGTATAGCCGGACTTTTTTACGAGCAGTACTTC. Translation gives CASSIAGLFYEQYF.

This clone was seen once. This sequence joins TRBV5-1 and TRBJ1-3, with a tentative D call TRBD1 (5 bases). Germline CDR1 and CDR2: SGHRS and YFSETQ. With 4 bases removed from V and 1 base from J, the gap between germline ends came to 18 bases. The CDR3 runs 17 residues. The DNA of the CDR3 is TGCGCCAGCAGCCGCGGGGACGGTCCCATGTCTGGAAACACCATATATTTT. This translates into CASSRGDGPMSGNTIYF.

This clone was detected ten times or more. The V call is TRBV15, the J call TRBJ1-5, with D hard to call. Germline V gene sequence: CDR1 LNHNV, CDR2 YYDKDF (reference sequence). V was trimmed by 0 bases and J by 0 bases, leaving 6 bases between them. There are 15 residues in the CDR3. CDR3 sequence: CATSRDRGSNQPQHF. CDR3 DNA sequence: TGTGCCACCAGCAGAGATCGGGGTAGCAATCAGCCCCAGCATTTT.

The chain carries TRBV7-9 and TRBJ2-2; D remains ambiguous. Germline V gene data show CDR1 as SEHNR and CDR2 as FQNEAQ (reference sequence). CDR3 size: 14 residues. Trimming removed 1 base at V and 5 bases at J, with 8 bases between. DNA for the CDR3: TGTGCCAGCAGCTTAGTAGTGGGAACCGGGGAGCTGTTTTTT. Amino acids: CASSLVVGTGELFF.

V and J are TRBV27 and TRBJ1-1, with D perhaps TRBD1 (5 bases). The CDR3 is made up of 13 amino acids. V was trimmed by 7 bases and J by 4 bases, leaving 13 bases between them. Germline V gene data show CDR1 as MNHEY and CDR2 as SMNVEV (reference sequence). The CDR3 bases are TGTGCCAGCACCTTTCCAGGGTCCACTGAAGCTTTCTTT. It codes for CASTFPGSTEAFF.

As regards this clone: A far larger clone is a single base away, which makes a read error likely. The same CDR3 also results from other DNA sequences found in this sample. The CDR3, as DNA: TGTGCCAGCAGCTTAGCAGAGGCTAGCGGGGTTCATGAGCAGTTCTTC. It encodes CASSLAEASGVHEQFF. The chain is built from TRBV13 and TRBJ2-1, with TRBD2 matching over 9 bases. The germline V gene encodes CDR1 PRHDT and CDR2 FYEKMQ (reference sequence). V lost 1 base, J lost 8 bases, and 9 bases stayed unmatched. This CDR3 has 16 residues.

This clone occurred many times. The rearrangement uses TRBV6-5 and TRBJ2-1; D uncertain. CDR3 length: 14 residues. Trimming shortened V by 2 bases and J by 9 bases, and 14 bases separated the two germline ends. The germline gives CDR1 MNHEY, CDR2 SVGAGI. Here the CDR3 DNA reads TGTGCCAGCAGTTACGGAACTATCGTCGGTGAGCAGTTCTTC. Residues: CASSYGTIVGEQFF.

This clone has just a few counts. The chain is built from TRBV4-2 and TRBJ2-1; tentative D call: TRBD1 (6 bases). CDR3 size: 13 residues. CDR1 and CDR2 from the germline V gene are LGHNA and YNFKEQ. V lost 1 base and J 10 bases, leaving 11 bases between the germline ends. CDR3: CASSQVRGWEQFF. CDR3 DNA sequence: TGTGCCAGCAGCCAAGTCAGGGGCTGGGAGCAGTTCTTC.

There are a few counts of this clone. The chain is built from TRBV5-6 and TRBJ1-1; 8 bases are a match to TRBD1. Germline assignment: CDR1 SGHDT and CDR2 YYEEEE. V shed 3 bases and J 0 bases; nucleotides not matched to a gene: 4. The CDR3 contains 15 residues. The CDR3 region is CASSYRDRLNTEAFF. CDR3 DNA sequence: TGTGCCAGCAGCTACCGGGACAGGCTGAACACTGAAGCTTTCTTT.

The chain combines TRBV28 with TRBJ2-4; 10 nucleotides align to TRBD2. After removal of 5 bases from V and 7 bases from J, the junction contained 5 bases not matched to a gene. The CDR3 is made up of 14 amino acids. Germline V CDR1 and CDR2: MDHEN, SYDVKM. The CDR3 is CASSLAGVENIQYF. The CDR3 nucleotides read TGTGCCAGCAGTCTAGCGGGAGTGGAGAACATTCAGTACTTC.

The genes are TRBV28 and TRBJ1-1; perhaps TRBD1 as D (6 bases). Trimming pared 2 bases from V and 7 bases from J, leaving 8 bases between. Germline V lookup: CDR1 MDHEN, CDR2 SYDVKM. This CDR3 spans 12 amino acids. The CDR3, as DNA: TGTGCCAGCAGTTTACGGACAGATGAAGCTTTCTTT. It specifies CASSLRTDEAFF. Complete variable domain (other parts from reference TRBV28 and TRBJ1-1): DVKVTQSSRYLVKRTGEKVFLECVQDMDHENMFWYRQDPGLGLRLIYFSYDVKMKEKGDIPEGYSVSREKKERFSLILESASTNQTSMYLCASSLRTDEAFFGQGTRLTVV.

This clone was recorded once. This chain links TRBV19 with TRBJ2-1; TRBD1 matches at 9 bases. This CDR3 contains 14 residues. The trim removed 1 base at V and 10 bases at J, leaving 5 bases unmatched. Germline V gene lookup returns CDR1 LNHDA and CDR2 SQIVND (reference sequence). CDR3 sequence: CASSIGQGVKEQFF. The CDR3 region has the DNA TGTGCCAGTAGTATAGGACAGGGGGTTAAGGAGCAGTTCTTC.

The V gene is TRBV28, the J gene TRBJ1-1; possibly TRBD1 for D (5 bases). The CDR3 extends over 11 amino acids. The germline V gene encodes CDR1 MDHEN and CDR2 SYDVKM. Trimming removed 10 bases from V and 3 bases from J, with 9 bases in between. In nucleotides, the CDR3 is TGTGCCACCCTGGGGGACACTGAAGCTTTCTTT. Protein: CATLGDTEAFF. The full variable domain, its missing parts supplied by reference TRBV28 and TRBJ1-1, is DVKVTQSSRYLVKRTGEKVFLECVQDMDHENMFWYRQDPGLGLRLIYFSYDVKMKEKGDIPEGYSVSREKKERFSLILESASTNQTSMYLCATLGDTEAFFGQGTRLTVV.

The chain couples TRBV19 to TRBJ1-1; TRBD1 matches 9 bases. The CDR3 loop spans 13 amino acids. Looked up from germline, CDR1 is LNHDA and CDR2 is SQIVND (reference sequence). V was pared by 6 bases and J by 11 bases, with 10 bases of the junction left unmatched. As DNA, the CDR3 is TGTGCCAGTAGGATTACAGGGGGCGCGGGGGCTTTCTTT. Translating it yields CASRITGGAGAFF.

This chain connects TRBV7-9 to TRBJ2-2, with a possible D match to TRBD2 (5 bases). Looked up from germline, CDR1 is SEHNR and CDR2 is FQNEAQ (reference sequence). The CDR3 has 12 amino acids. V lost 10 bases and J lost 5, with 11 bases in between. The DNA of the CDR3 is TGTGCCATGGACTTCGGGACCGGGGAGCTGTTTTTT. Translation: CAMDFGTGELFF. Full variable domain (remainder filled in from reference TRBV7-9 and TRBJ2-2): DTGVSQNPRHKITKRGQNVTFRCDPISEHNRLYWYRQTLGQGPEFLTYFQNEAQLEKSRLLSDRFSAERPKGSFSTLEIQRTEQGDSAMYLCAMDFGTGELFFGEGSRLTVL.

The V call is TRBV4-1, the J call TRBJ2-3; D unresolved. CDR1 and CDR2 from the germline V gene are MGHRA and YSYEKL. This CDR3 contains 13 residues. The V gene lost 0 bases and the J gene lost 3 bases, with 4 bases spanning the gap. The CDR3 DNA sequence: TGCGCCAGCAGCCAAGAAAGTACAGATACGCAGTATTTT. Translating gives CASSQESTDTQYF.

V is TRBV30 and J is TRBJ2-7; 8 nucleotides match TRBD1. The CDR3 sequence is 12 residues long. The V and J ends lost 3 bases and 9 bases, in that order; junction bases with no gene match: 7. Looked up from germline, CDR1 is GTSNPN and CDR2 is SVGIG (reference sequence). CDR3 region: CAWSPGGQGQYF. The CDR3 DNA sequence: TGTGCCTGGAGCCCAGGGGGCCAGGGGCAGTACTTC.

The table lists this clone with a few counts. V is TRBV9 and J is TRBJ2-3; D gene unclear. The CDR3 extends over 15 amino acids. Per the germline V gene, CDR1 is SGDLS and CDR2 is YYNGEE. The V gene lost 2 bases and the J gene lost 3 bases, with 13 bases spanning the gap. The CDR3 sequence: CASSVGGSLTDTQYF. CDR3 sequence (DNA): TGTGCCAGCAGCGTGGGCGGTTCTTTGACAGATACGCAGTATTTT.

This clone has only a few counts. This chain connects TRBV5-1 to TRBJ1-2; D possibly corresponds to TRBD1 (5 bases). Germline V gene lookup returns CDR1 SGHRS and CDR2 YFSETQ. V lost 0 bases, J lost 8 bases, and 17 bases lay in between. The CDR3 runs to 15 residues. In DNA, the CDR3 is TGCGCCAGCAGCTTGGCCGTGGAGGATTGGGGCGGCTACACCTTC. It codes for CASSLAVEDWGGYTF.

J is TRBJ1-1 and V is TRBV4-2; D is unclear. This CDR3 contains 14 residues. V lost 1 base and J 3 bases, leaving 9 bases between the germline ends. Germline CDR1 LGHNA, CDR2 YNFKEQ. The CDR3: CASSQGVGDTEAFF. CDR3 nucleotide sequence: TGTGCCAGCAGCCAAGGGGTCGGGGACACTGAAGCTTTCTTT.

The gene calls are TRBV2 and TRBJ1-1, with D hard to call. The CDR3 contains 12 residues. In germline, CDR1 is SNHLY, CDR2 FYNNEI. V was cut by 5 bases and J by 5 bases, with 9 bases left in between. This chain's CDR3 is CASSREETEAFF. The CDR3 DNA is TGTGCCAGCAGTAGAGAGGAAACTGAAGCTTTCTTT.

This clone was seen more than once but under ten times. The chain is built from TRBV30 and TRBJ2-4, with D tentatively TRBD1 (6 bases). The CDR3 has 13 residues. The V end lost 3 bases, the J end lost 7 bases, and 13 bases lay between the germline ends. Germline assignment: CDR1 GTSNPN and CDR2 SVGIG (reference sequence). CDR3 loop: CAWRGQRSNIQYF. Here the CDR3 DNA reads TGTGCCTGGAGAGGACAGCGGAGCAACATTCAGTACTTC.

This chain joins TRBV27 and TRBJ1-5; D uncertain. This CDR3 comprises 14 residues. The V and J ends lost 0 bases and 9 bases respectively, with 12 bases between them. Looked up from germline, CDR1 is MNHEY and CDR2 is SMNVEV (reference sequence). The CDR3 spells CASSLSDGTGPQHF. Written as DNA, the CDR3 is TGTGCCAGCAGTTTATCGGACGGAACCGGGCCCCAGCATTTT.

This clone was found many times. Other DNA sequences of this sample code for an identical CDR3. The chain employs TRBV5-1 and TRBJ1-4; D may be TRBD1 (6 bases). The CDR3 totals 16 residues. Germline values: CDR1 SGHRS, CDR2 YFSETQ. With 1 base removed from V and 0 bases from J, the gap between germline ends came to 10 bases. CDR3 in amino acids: CASSLRTAATNEKLFF. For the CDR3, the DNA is TGCGCCAGCAGCTTGAGGACAGCAGCAACTAATGAAAAACTGTTTTTT.

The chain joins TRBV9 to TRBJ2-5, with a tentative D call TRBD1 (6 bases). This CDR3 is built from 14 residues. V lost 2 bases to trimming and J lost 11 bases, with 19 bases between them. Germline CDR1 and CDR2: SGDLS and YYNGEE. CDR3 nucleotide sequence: TGTGCCAGCAGCGTGTCGGACAGCCAGGGTGGGCAGTACTTC. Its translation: CASSVSDSQGGQYF.

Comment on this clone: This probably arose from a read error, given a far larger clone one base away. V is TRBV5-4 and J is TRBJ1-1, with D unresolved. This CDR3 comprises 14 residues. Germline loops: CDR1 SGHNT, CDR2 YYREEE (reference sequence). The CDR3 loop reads CASSNIVVDTVAFF. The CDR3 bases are TGTGCCAGCAGCAATATCGTGGTTGACACTGTAGCTTTCTTT.

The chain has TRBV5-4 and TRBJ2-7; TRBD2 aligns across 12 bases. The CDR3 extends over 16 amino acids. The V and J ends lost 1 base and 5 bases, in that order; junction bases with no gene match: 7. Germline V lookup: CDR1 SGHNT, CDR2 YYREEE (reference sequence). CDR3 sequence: CASSLRLAGGLDEQYF. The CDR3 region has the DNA TGTGCCAGCAGCTTGAGGCTAGCGGGAGGGTTGGACGAGCAGTACTTC.